This T cell receptor beta chain was captured by sequencing in a study of CD8+ T cells in alopecia areata. Background on the study: Tofacitinib exposure lasted 6 to 18 months, followed by 6 months off drug.

Treatment noted: oral pan-JAK inhibitor, 5-10 mg twice daily. This clone was counted only a few times. Its antigen remains unknown. The germline gives CDR1 SGHDT, CDR2 YYEEEE. V was pared by 3 bases and J by 2 bases, with 1 base between. This CDR3 has 11 amino acids. In each case, RNA was isolated and then reverse transcribed into cDNA as the sequencing template. Sequencing was performed with immunoSEQ multiplex PCR; in TCRdb, only in-frame clones are kept and a portion is missing. The data show over 60,000 clones, just over 45% seen once. Study observations and caveats: Both scalp clonality and the expanded CD8+ clones among the top 100 showed a significant decrease with tofacitinib.

The chain links TRBV5-6 to TRBJ2-3; D remains ambiguous. Material: CD8+ T cells sorted from blood, obtained at approximately week 37, from a patient treated with tofacitinib. The TCR comes from a human donor with alopecia areata. Written as DNA, the CDR3 is TGTGCCAGCAGCTCCACAGATACGCAGTATTTT. Protein product: CASSSTDTQYF.